This T cell receptor beta chain was documented in a study of T cell responses to AZD1222 COVID-19 vaccine. Overall study results and limits: Sampled repertoires all dated from after the peak T cell response. It should be noted that donors were predominantly white British and more often female, and clonal diversity was possibly underestimated. The study found Spike-specific TCR breadth and depth rose after two AZD1222 doses.

The protocol was immunoSEQ multiplex PCR, while the TCRdb copy is restricted to in-frame clones and leaves out a portion. Of some 170,000 clones listed, about 90% are singletons. This CDR3 has 13 residues. Unmatched junction bases numbered 2, after V lost 1 base and J lost 5 bases. Per germline, CDR1 SGHTA and CDR2 FQGNSA. Details on this clone: The antigen remains undetermined.

This sequence joins TRBV7-2 and TRBJ2-7, with 7 bases that match TRBD2. The sequencing here drew on peripheral blood, taken 28 days after the second AZD1222 dose. This TCR came from an adult who received the AZD1222 COVID-19 vaccine. The CDR3 coding sequence is TGTGCCAGCAGCTTAGAGGCGGGAGACGAGCAGTACTTC. Amino acids: CASSLEAGDEQYF.